A single sample is the source of the 27 T cell receptor beta chains below, sequenced in a study of vaccination and CD4 T cells after COVID-19. Antigen specificity for these receptors is unknown. The Oncomine TCR Beta short-read assay sequenced DNA from cultured CD4+ T cells. In TCRdb, the PCR reads were re-called with MiXCR into one record per CDR3 protein. Of about 15,000 distinct CDR3 sequences in the sample, 20% to 25% were seen once. Sample treatment: approximately nine-day PBMC culture with coronavirus spike peptide pools or control peptides (ViraFEST assay). Sequenced here: CD4+ T cells from blood, cultured in vitro, sampled before SARS-CoV-2 vaccination. Source of these receptors: a human donor who received a COVID-19 vaccine.

This clonotype was counted only a few times. The gene calls are TRBV20-1 and TRBJ2-1; D remains unclear. Germline V gene data show CDR1 as DFQATT and CDR2 as SNEGSKA (reference sequence). This CDR3 is 10 amino acids long. V lost 6 bases, J lost 6 bases, and 6 bases lay in between. The CDR3 DNA is TGCAGTGCCCATGGCAATGAGCAGTTCTTC. Translation gives CSAHGNEQFF.

J is TRBJ2-7 and V is TRBV12-3 or TRBV12-4, with D tentatively TRBD1 (6 bases). CDR3 length: 13 amino acids. Trimming removed 1 base from V and 6 bases from J, with 10 bases in between. CDR3 sequence (DNA): TGTGCCAGCAGTTTAGAAACAGGGTCCGAGCAGTACTTC. Amino acids: CASSLETGSEQYF.

This clonotype has a handful of counts. The chain links TRBV5-1 to TRBJ2-3; TRBD1 is a possible D gene (7 bases). Germline V gene lookup returns CDR1 SGHRS and CDR2 YFSETQ. The V gene lost 4 bases and the J gene lost 6 bases, with 21 bases spanning the gap. This CDR3 has 16 residues. The CDR3 DNA sequence: TGCGCCAGCAGCCTCGGAGGGGGCATAGCCGTCGATACGCAGTATTTT. This translates into CASSLGGGIAVDTQYF.

This clonotype was picked up a small number of times. The chain is built from TRBV12-5 and TRBJ1-6, with TRBD1 identical over 9 bases. Germline V lookup: CDR1 LGHNT, CDR2 FRNRAP. The V and J ends lost 2 bases and 7 bases, in that order; junction bases with no gene match: 12. The CDR3 loop spans 18 amino acids. The CDR3 spells CASGLISIGTGKNSPLHF. The DNA for the CDR3 is TGTGCTAGTGGTTTGATATCCATCGGGACAGGGAAAAATTCACCCCTCCACTTT.

This clonotype was detected a few times. V usage is TRBV6-1 and J usage is TRBJ2-7; the match to TRBD1 covers 7 bases. V lost 6 bases and J lost 6; bases outside the gene matches: 14. CDR1 and CDR2 (germline): MNHNS, SASEGT. The CDR3 has 15 residues. CDR3 in amino acids: CASSRPGQSIGEQYF. The CDR3 nucleotides read TGTGCCAGCAGCCGCCCGGGACAGAGCATTGGCGAGCAGTACTTC.

The gene calls are TRBV11-3 and TRBJ2-5; 12 bases are shared with TRBD2. CDR3 size: 17 residues. CDR1 is SGHNT and CDR2 is YENEEA in the germline V gene. Trimming at V came to 5 bases and at J to 2 bases, leaving 9 bases not matched to a gene. The CDR3 region has the DNA TGTGCCAGCAGCCCCAAGGGCCTAGCGGGGGGGCAAGAGACCCAGTACTTC. This encodes CASSPKGLAGGQETQYF.

The chain couples TRBV5-1 to TRBJ2-1, with D maybe TRBD2 (5 bases). There are 11 residues in the CDR3. The V end was cut by 7 bases, the J end by 7 bases, with 9 bases between. CDR1 is SGHRS, CDR2 YFSETQ, per germline. CDR3: CASSSGNEQFF. The CDR3 DNA follows: TGCGCCAGCTCAAGCGGAAATGAGCAGTTCTTC. Together with reference TRBV5-1 and TRBJ2-1, the CDR3 gives the full variable domain: KAGVTQTPRYLIKTRGQQVTLSCSPISGHRSVSWYQQTPGQGLQFLFEYFSETQRNKGNFPGRFSGRQFSNSRSEMNVSTLELGDSALYLCASSSGNEQFFGPGTRLTVL.

There are a few counts of this clonotype. The rearrangement joins TRBV25-1 to TRBJ1-6; TRBD1 matches at 8 bases. The CDR3 runs to 14 residues. J gave up 8 bases and V 6 bases, and 6 bases lay outside the gene matches. Per germline, CDR1 MGHDK and CDR2 SYGVNS. This CDR3 reads CASREGQGYSPLHF. CDR3 DNA sequence: TGTGCCAGCAGGGAAGGACAGGGTTATTCACCCCTCCACTTT.

This chain connects TRBV2 to TRBJ2-2; possible D gene TRBD1, 6 bases. Germline V CDR1 and CDR2: SNHLY, FYNNEI. There are 15 residues in the CDR3. Between the trimmed V and J ends, which lost 6 bases and 5 bases, there was a span of 16 bases. CDR3 bases: TGTGCCAGCAGGGGACGGGACATAGCTACCGGGGAGCTGTTTTTT. Its protein is CASRGRDIATGELFF.

This clonotype has only a few counts. V and J are TRBV24-1 and TRBJ1-2; possibly TRBD1 for D (6 bases). CDR1 is KGHDR, CDR2 SFDVKD, per germline. Trimming shortened V by 5 bases and J by 7 bases, and 10 bases separated the two germline ends. CDR3 size: 12 residues. The CDR3 DNA follows: TGTGCCACCAGTGGAACAGGGTTTGGCTACACCTTC. Translation: CATSGTGFGYTF.

The CDR3 DNA follows: TGTGCCACCAGCAGCTATGACCCCACAGATACGCAGTATTTT. Residues: CATSSYDPTDTQYF. The rearrangement joins TRBV15 to TRBJ2-3, with D unclear. Germline V lookup: CDR1 LNHNV, CDR2 YYDKDF (reference sequence). The CDR3 loop spans 14 amino acids. Trimming left V 3 bases short and J 2 bases short, with 9 bases between.

This chain joins TRBV2 and TRBJ2-1, with D uncertain. CDR1 and CDR2 (germline): SNHLY, FYNNEI. V was clipped by 1 base and J by 12 bases, with 13 bases between them. This CDR3 comprises 13 residues. The CDR3 DNA sequence: TGTGCCAGCAGTGAAGTTCGGTCAGGTGGGCAGTTCTTC. It is translated as CASSEVRSGGQFF.

This clonotype has more than one count but fewer than ten. This chain links TRBV6-1 with TRBJ2-7; possible D gene TRBD1, 5 bases. V was clipped by 9 bases and J by 6 bases, with 21 bases between them. The germline gives CDR1 MNHNS, CDR2 SASEGT. There are 14 residues in the CDR3. The CDR3 sequence is CASPPDSSACEQYF. Written as DNA, the CDR3 is TGTGCCAGTCCGCCCGACAGTTCAGCCTGCGAGCAGTACTTC.

This clonotype was seen a handful of times. The rearrangement uses TRBV23-1 and TRBJ1-5; D is unresolved. TRBV23-1 is an ORF, and what it does is uncertain. The CDR3 is 15 residues long. V lost 1 base and J lost 3, with 10 bases in between. This CDR3 is CASSQWVQHNQPQHF. The DNA for the CDR3 is TGCGCCAGCAGTCAATGGGTACAGCACAATCAGCCCCAGCATTTT.

The chain recombines TRBV20-1 with TRBJ1-1; D uncertain. The V gene's germline CDR1 is DFQATT and CDR2 SNEGSKA (reference sequence). The CDR3 is made up of 12 amino acids. The germline V and J ends were trimmed by 4 bases and 4 bases, with 10 bases remaining between them. The CDR3 region is CSATKETTEAFF. CDR3 DNA sequence: TGCAGTGCTACCAAGGAAACCACTGAAGCTTTCTTT.

The CDR3 DNA reads as TGTGCCAGCAGCTCCCCGACTGCTAGCACAGATACGCAGTATTTT. Encoded protein: CASSSPTASTDTQYF. The J gene is TRBJ2-3, the V gene TRBV5-6; D not certain. V lost 3 bases to trimming and J lost 0 bases, with 11 bases between them. Germline CDR1 SGHDT, CDR2 YYEEEE. This CDR3 is built from 15 residues.

This chain joins TRBV5-4 and TRBJ2-1; 8 nucleotides match TRBD2. The CDR3 length is 16 residues. Germline V CDR1 and CDR2: SGHNT, YYREEE (reference sequence). V shed 5 bases and J 1 base; nucleotides not matched to a gene: 8. For the CDR3, the DNA is TGTGCCAGCAGTCGGCTCGGGGGGGGGTCCTACAATGAGCAGTTCTTC. This sequence encodes CASSRLGGGSYNEQFF.

The V call is TRBV24-1, the J call TRBJ2-7; the match to TRBD1 covers 11 bases. The CDR3 has 15 amino acids. In germline, CDR1 is KGHDR, CDR2 SFDVKD. J lost 3 bases, V lost 4 bases, and 4 bases had no gene match. The CDR3, as DNA: TGTGCCACCAGTGACCCCGGGACAGGGGGCTACGAGCAGTACTTC. This encodes CATSDPGTGGYEQYF.

Only a few counts were recorded for this clonotype. The chain links TRBV5-1 to TRBJ2-2, with D unclear. The germline gives CDR1 SGHRS, CDR2 YFSETQ. The V end lost 0 bases, the J end lost 2 bases, and 8 bases lay between the germline ends. There are 15 residues in the CDR3. The DNA of the CDR3 is TGCGCCAGCAGCTTGGGACATATCAACACCGGGGAGCTGTTTTTT. Translating gives CASSLGHINTGELFF.

This clonotype was seen just once. The V gene is TRBV6-1, the J gene TRBJ2-5, with D possibly matching TRBD2 (6 bases). The CDR3 is 14 residues long. With 6 bases removed from V and 2 bases from J, the gap between germline ends came to 13 bases. Germline-derived CDR1 and CDR2 are MNHNS and SASEGT. The CDR3 loop reads CASRTGLYQETQYF. The CDR3 region has the DNA TGTGCCAGCAGAACCGGACTATATCAAGAGACCCAGTACTTC.

This clonotype has just a few counts. The chain links TRBV20-1 to TRBJ2-3, with 9 nucleotides matching TRBD2. V was clipped by 3 bases and J by 2 bases; unmatched bases: 6. The CDR3 has 15 residues. CDR1 is DFQATT, CDR2 SNEGSKA, per germline (reference sequence). CDR3 coding DNA: TGCAGTGCTAGTCCTAGCGGGGAGAACACAGATACGCAGTATTTT. Its translation: CSASPSGENTDTQYF.

The CDR3 DNA is TGCAGTGCTAGGGTGTTACTAGCGGGGGTGAGGGCAGATACGCAGTATTTT. Its translation: CSARVLLAGVRADTQYF. The gene calls are TRBV20-1 and TRBJ2-3, with 11 positions matching TRBD2. V lost 3 bases to trimming and J lost 4 bases; unmatched junction nucleotides: 12. The CDR3 sequence is 17 residues long. CDR1 DFQATT and CDR2 SNEGSKA come from the germline V gene (reference sequence).

This clonotype was recorded a few times. This sequence joins TRBV7-8 and TRBJ2-7; D unresolved. Trimming stripped 2 bases from V and 1 base from J, with 9 bases between. CDR1 and CDR2 from the germline V gene are SGHVS and FQNEAQ. This CDR3 region has 14 residues. CDR3 residues: CASSLRRGSYEQYF. The CDR3 coding sequence is TGTGCCAGCAGCTTAAGGAGAGGTTCCTACGAGCAGTACTTC.

This clonotype was seen a few times. This rearrangement joins TRBV20-1 to TRBJ2-5; 9 bases fit TRBD2. The trim removed 2 bases at V and 4 bases at J, leaving 5 bases unmatched. The germline gives CDR1 DFQATT, CDR2 SNEGSKA (reference sequence). The CDR3 contains 14 residues. In DNA form, the CDR3 reads TGCAGTGCTAGACTAGCGGGGTTCGGAGAGACCCAGTACTTC. It codes for CSARLAGFGETQYF.

CDR3 sequence reads: CASSESTSGGASNEQFF. CDR3 nucleotides: TGCGCCAGCAGCGAATCGACTAGCGGGGGGGCCAGCAATGAGCAGTTCTTC. V and J are TRBV5-1 and TRBJ2-1, with TRBD2 identical over 14 bases. V lost 4 bases and J lost 6; bases outside the gene matches: 9. The V gene's germline CDR1 is SGHRS and CDR2 YFSETQ. CDR3 length equals 17 residues.

The rearrangement links TRBV2 to TRBJ1-5, with D tentatively TRBD1 (6 bases). V was cut by 3 bases and J by 0 bases, with 9 bases left in between. CDR3 length equals 15 residues. The germline CDR1 and CDR2 sequences are SNHLY and FYNNEI. The CDR3 DNA is TGTGCCAGCAGTGAGGAAGGGGGTAGCAATCAGCCCCAGCATTTT. Translated, it gives CASSEEGGSNQPQHF.

The chain combines TRBV7-9 with TRBJ2-5; 8 bases are shared with TRBD2. Germline values: CDR1 SEHNR, CDR2 FQNEAQ (reference sequence). The CDR3 consists of 16 residues. V was pared by 5 bases and J by 2 bases, with 10 bases of the junction left unmatched. The CDR3 loop reads CASSRGGEFEQETQYF. CDR3 bases: TGTGCCAGCAGCCGGGGGGGGGAGTTCGAGCAAGAGACCCAGTACTTC.